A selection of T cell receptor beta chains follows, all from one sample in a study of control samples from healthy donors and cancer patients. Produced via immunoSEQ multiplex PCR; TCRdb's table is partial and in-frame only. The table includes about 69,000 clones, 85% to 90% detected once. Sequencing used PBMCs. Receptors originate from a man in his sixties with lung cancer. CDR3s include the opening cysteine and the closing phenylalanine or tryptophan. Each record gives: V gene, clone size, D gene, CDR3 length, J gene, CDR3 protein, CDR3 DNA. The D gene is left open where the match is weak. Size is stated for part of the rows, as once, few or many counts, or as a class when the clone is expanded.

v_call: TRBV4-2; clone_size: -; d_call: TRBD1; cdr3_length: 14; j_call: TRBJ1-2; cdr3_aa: CASSPGQDPYGYTF; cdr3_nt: TGTGCCAGCAGCCCGGGACAGGACCCTTATGGCTACACCTTC
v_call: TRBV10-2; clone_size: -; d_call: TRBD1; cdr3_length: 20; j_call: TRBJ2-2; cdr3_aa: CASREHKGTGFTSNTGELFF; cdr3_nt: TGCGCCAGCAGGGAACACAAAGGGACAGGGTTTACCTCGAACACCGGGGAGCTGTTTTTT
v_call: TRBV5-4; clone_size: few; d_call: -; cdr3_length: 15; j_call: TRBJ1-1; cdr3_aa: CASSLSKGGGTEAFF; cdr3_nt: TGTGCCAGCAGCTTGTCAAAGGGAGGCGGAACTGAAGCTTTCTTT
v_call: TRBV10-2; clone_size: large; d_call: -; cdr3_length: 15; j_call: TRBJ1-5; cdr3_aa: CASSESGGSNQPQHF; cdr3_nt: TGCGCCAGCAGTGAGTCAGGGGGAAGCAATCAGCCCCAGCATTTT
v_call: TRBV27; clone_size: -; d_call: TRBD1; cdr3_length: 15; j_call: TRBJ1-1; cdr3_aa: CASSQRQGANTEAFF; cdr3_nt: TGTGCCAGCAGCCAGCGCCAGGGGGCGAACACTGAAGCTTTCTTT
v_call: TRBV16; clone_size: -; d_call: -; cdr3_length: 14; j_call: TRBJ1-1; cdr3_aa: CASSQGQTNTEAFF; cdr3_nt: TGTGCCAGCAGCCAAGGACAGACGAACACTGAAGCTTTCTTT
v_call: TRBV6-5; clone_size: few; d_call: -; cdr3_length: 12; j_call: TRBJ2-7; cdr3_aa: CASSSTAYEQYF; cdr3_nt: TGTGCCAGCAGTTCAACCGCTTACGAGCAGTACTTC
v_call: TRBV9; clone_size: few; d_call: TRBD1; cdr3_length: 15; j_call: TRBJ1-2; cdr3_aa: CASSGGQGVSYGYTF; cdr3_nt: TGTGCCAGCAGCGGAGGACAGGGGGTTTCTTATGGCTACACCTTC
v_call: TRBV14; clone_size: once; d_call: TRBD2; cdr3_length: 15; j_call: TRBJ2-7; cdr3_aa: CASSQALAGVYEQYF; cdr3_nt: TGTGCCAGCAGTCAGGCCCTAGCGGGGGTATACGAGCAGTACTTC
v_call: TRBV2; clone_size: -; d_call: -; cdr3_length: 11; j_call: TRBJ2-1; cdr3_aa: CASSVENEQFF; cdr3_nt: TGTGCCAGCAGTGTGGAGAATGAGCAGTTCTTC
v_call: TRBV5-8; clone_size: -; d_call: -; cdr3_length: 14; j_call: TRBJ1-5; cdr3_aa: CASSPRSGNQPQHF; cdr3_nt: TGTGCCAGCAGCCCTCGGAGCGGCAATCAGCCCCAGCATTTT
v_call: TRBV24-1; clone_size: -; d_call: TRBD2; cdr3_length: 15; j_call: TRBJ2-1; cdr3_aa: CATSDNSGSYNEQFF; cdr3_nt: TGTGCCACCAGTGATAATAGCGGGAGCTACAATGAGCAGTTCTTC
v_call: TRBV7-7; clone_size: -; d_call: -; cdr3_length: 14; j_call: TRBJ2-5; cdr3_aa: CASSQTGVTETQYF; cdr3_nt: TGTGCCAGCAGCCAAACTGGGGTTACAGAAACCCAGTACTTC
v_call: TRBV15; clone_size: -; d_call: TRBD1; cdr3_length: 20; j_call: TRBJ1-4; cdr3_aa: CATSRDPITNDRGRDEKLFF; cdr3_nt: TGTGCCACCAGCAGAGATCCCATAACTAATGACAGGGGCAGAGATGAAAAACTGTTTTTT
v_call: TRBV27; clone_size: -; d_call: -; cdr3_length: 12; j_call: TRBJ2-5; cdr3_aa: CASSLFGETQYF; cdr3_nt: TGTGCCAGCAGTTTATTCGGAGAGACCCAGTACTTC
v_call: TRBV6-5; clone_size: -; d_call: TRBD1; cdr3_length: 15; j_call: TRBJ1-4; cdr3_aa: CASSYTGESNEKLFF; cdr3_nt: TGTGCCAGCAGTTACACAGGGGAGTCAAATGAAAAACTGTTTTTT
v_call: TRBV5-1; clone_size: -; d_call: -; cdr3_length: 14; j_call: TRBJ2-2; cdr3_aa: CASSFDGVTGELFF; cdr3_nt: TGCGCCAGCAGCTTCGATGGGGTCACCGGGGAGCTGTTTTTT
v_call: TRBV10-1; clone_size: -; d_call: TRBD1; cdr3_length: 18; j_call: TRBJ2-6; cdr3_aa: CASSGTGTGLSGANVLTF; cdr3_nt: TGCGCCAGCAGTGGGACCGGGACAGGGCTCTCTGGGGCCAACGTCCTGACTTTC
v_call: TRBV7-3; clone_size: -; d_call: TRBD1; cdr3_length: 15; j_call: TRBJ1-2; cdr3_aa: CASSPTTGGNYGYTF; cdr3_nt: TGTGCCAGCAGCCCGACGACAGGGGGCAACTATGGCTACACCTTC
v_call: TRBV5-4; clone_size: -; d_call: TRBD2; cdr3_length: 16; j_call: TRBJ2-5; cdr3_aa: CASSLGLAGVQETQYF; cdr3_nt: TGTGCCAGCAGCTTGGGACTAGCGGGGGTGCAAGAGACCCAGTACTTC
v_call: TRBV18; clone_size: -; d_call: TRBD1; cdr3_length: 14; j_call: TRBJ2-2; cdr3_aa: CASSLQGQGGELFF; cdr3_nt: TGTGCCAGCTCACTACAGGGGCAAGGCGGGGAGCTGTTTTTT
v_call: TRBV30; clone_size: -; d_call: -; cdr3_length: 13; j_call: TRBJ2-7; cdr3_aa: CAWNRYRTYEQYF; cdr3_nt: TGTGCCTGGAATCGGTACAGGACCTACGAGCAGTACTTC
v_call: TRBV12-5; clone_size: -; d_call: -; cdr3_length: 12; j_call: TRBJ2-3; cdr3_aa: CASGLAAYTQYF; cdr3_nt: TGTGCTAGTGGTTTGGCCGCGTATACGCAGTATTTT
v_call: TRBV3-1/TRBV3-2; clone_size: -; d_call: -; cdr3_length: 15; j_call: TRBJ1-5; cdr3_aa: CASSQSGTGMQPQHF; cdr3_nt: TGTGCCAGCAGCCAATCAGGAACAGGGATGCAGCCCCAGCATTTT
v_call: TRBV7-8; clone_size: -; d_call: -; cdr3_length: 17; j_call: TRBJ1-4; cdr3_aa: CASSPPLREGTNEKLFF; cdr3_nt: TGTGCCAGCAGCCCCCCGCTTAGGGAGGGAACTAATGAAAAACTGTTTTTT
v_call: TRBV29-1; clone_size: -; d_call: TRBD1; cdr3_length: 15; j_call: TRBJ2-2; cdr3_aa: CSVGGGQGTPGELFF; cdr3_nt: TGCAGCGTTGGAGGTGGACAGGGGACTCCCGGGGAGCTGTTTTTT
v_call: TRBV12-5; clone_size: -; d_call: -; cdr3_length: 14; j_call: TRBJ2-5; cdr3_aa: CASGPGHDQETQYF; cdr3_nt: TGTGCTAGTGGTCCAGGACACGACCAAGAGACCCAGTACTTC
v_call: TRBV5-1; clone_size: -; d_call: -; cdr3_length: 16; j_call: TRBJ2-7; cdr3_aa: CASSSISGTASYEQYF; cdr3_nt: TGCGCCAGCAGCTCGATTTCCGGGACCGCCTCCTACGAGCAGTACTTC
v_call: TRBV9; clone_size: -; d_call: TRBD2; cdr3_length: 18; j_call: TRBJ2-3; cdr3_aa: CASSVTGKRGPSTDTQYF; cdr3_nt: TGTGCCAGCAGCGTAACCGGGAAGCGGGGGCCCTCCACAGATACGCAGTATTTT
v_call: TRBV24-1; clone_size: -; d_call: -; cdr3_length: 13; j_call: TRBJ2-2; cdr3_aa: CATSDLRDGELFF; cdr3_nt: TGTGCCACCAGTGATCTCCGTGACGGGGAGCTGTTTTTT
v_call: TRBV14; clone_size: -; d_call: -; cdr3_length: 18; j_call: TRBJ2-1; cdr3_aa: CASSQAGAILSSYNEQFF; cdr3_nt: TGTGCCAGCAGCCAAGCGGGGGCCATACTAAGCTCCTACAATGAGCAGTTCTTC
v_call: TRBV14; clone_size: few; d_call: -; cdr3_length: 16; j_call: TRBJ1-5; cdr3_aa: CASSQGEGGSNQPQHF; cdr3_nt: TGTGCCAGCAGCCAAGGGGAGGGAGGGAGCAATCAGCCCCAGCATTTT
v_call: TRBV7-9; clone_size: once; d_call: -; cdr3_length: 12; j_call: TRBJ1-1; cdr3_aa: CASSLDETEAFF; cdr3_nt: TGTGCCAGCAGCTTAGACGAAACTGAAGCTTTCTTT
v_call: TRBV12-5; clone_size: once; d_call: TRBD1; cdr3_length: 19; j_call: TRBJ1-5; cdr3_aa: CASGFTGDGTGPSERPQHF; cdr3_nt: TGTGCTAGTGGTTTCACCGGGGATGGGACAGGACCCTCCGAGAGGCCCCAGCATTTT
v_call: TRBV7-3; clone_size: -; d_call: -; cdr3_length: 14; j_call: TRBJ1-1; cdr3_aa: CASSLARGRAEAFF; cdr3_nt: TGTGCCAGCAGCTTGGCACGGGGGAGGGCTGAAGCTTTCTTT
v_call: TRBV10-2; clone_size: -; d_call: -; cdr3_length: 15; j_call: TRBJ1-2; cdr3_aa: CASSDNGAGVYGYTF; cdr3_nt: TGCGCCAGCAGTGATAACGGAGCTGGAGTCTATGGCTACACCTTC